The 26 T cell receptor beta chains below were found in one sample sequenced in a study of response to subunit inactivated influenza vaccine. TCRdb re-called the RT-PCR reads through MiXCR, storing one row per CDR3 protein. Of roughly 570,000 distinct CDR3 sequences in the sample, around 13% were seen once. The material sequenced was PBMCs from blood, taken 45 days after vaccination. These TCRs come from a man in his fifties who received an inactivated influenza vaccine.

This clonotype occurred many times. V gene TRBV12-3 or TRBV12-4 combines with J gene TRBJ2-7; TRBD2 matches at 8 bases. The V and J ends lost 5 bases and 7 bases, in that order; junction bases with no gene match: 7. The CDR3 runs to 13 residues. DNA of the CDR3: TGTGCCAGCAGTCGAGCGGGAGCAATGGAGCAGTACTTC. Amino acid sequence: CASSRAGAMEQYF.

The chain combines TRBV23-1 with TRBJ2-1; 7 nucleotides align to TRBD1. TRBV23-1 is an ORF, with its function uncertain. The CDR3 consists of 13 residues. Trimming cost V 7 bases and J 5 bases; bases outside gene matches: 5. CDR3 DNA: TGCGCCAGCAACGGACAGGACGACAATGAGCAGTTCTTC. Encoded protein: CASNGQDDNEQFF.

This clonotype was recorded many times. The chain employs TRBV4-3 and TRBJ2-5; 8 nucleotides line up with TRBD1. Germline V gene lookup returns CDR1 LGHNA and CDR2 YSLEER. The CDR3 contains 15 residues. V lost 3 bases to trimming and J lost 5 bases; unmatched junction nucleotides: 8. CDR3 DNA: TGCGCCAGCAGCCACGGGACAGGTTACGGGGAGACCCAGTACTTC. Translating gives CASSHGTGYGETQYF.

This chain joins TRBV4-2 and TRBJ2-2, with D possibly matching TRBD1 (6 bases). The CDR3 has 15 residues. V was clipped by 4 bases and J by 1 base, with 10 bases between them. From germline, CDR1 is LGHNA and CDR2 YNFKEQ. The CDR3, as DNA: TGTGCCAGCAGCCCTATGACAGGGAACACCGGGGAGCTGTTTTTT. This sequence encodes CASSPMTGNTGELFF.

This clonotype was picked up many times. The chain carries TRBV14 and TRBJ2-7; D unclear. CDR1 is SGHDN and CDR2 is FVKESK in the germline V gene. Trimming left V 6 bases short and J 3 bases short, with 21 bases between. The CDR3 runs 16 residues. In DNA form, the CDR3 reads TGTGCCAGCAGTCCTCAGTACTTGACATGGGACTACGAGCAGTACTTC. Residues: CASSPQYLTWDYEQYF.

J is TRBJ2-1 and V is TRBV11-2; 7 bases are shared with TRBD2. V shed 7 bases, J shed 2 bases, and the junction held 8 bases outside the gene matches. CDR3 length equals 15 residues. The germline gives CDR1 SGHAT, CDR2 FQNNGV. In DNA form, the CDR3 reads TGTGCCAGCACCAGTGGTGCGGGGGCCTACAATGAGCAGTTCTTC. As protein: CASTSGAGAYNEQFF. Variable domain in full (rest from reference TRBV11-2 and TRBJ2-1): EAGVAQSPRYKIIEKRQSVAFWCNPISGHATLYWYQQILGQGPKLLIQFQNNGVVDDSQLPKDRFSAERLKGVDSTLKIQPAKLEDSAVYLCASTSGAGAYNEQFFGPGTRLTVL.

This clonotype was recorded many times. The chain is built from TRBV7-8 and TRBJ2-1; D is unresolved. Germline-derived CDR1 and CDR2 are SGHVS and FQNEAQ. The ends were cut back, 5 bases at V and 6 bases at J, with 5 bases in the middle. The CDR3 consists of 11 residues. CDR3 sequence: CASSGANEQFF. Here the CDR3 DNA reads TGTGCCAGCAGCGGCGCCAATGAGCAGTTCTTC.

This clonotype was found a few times. The chain joins TRBV29-1 to TRBJ2-5; 8 nucleotides line up with TRBD2. Germline assignment: CDR1 SQVTM and CDR2 ANQGSEA. CDR3 size: 12 residues. Losses at the gene ends were 7 bases for V and 1 base for J; bases not matched to a gene: 2. CDR3 sequence (DNA): TGCAGCGGGGGGACTAGCCAAGAGACCCAGTACTTC. Translation gives CSGGTSQETQYF.

This clonotype has a handful of counts. The chain is built from TRBV5-5 and TRBJ1-4, with TRBD1 as a possible D gene (5 bases). V lost 0 bases to trimming and J lost 6 bases, with 12 bases between them. The germline gives CDR1 SGHKS, CDR2 YYEKEE (reference sequence). CDR3 length: 15 residues. CDR3 in DNA: TGTGCCAGCAGCTTGGGGCACGGGGGGGATGAAAAACTGTTTTTT. Translating gives CASSLGHGGDEKLFF.

This clonotype was observed a few times. The J gene is TRBJ1-6, the V gene TRBV10-3, with 11 bases identical to TRBD1. From germline, CDR1 is ENHRY and CDR2 SYGVKD. This CDR3 spans 14 amino acids. V lost 10 bases and J lost 7; bases outside the gene matches: 6. CDR3 nucleotide sequence: TGTGCCACCGCAGGGACAGGGGGAAATTCACCCCTCCACTTT. Translated, it gives CATAGTGGNSPLHF.

Worth noting for this clonotype: Sequence at one end of the junction differs from germline and may be a read error. The gene calls are TRBV5-1 and TRBJ2-5; a possible D gene is TRBD2 (6 bases). Per the germline V gene, CDR1 is SGHRS and CDR2 is YFSETQ. The CDR3 totals 14 residues. The CDR3 bases are TGTGCCAGCAGCTTAGGGCGGGGTGGAGAGACCCAGTACTTC. Translation gives CASSLGRGGETQYF.

This clonotype was seen many times. J is TRBJ2-1 and V is TRBV5-1; 9 bases match TRBD1. The CDR3 consists of 15 residues. Germline V gene lookup returns CDR1 SGHRS and CDR2 YFSETQ. The junction had 4 bases not matched to a gene; V was cut back by 0 bases and J by 6 bases. CDR3 in amino acids: CASSLGGQGLNEQFF. DNA of the CDR3: TGCGCCAGCAGCTTGGGGGGACAGGGCCTCAATGAGCAGTTCTTC.

This clonotype was observed at least ten times. Here the CDR3 DNA reads TGCAGTGCTAGTGGGCTACAAGAGACCCAGTACTTC. Its protein is CSASGLQETQYF. V usage is TRBV20-1 and J usage is TRBJ2-5; D unclear. V gave up 3 bases and J gave up 2 bases, with 7 bases separating them. CDR1 and CDR2 from the germline V gene are DFQATT and SNEGSKA (reference sequence). The CDR3 length is 12 residues.

V usage is TRBV7-8 and J usage is TRBJ2-7; 8 bases align to TRBD2. The ends lost 2 bases at V and 4 bases at J; junction bases unmatched: 4. The germline V gene has CDR1 SGHVS and CDR2 FQNEAQ. The CDR3 totals 14 residues. Here the CDR3 DNA reads TGTGCCAGCAGCTTAACGGGGGGGAAGTACGAGCAGTACTTC. Residues: CASSLTGGKYEQYF. Full variable domain (missing parts from reference TRBV7-8 and TRBJ2-7): GAGVSQSPRYKVAKRGQDVALRCDPISGHVSLFWYQQALGQGPEFLTYFQNEAQLDKSGLPSDRFFAERPEGSVSTLKIQRTQQEDSAVYLCASSLTGGKYEQYFGPGTRLTVT.

This clonotype turned up a few times. V gene TRBV5-6 combines with J gene TRBJ2-5, with D hard to call. This CDR3 is built from 12 residues. The germline CDR1 and CDR2 sequences are SGHDT and YYEEEE. V dropped 4 bases and J dropped 5 bases, with 9 bases sitting between them. CDR3 loop: CASSRPSETQYF. CDR3 nucleotide sequence: TGTGCCAGCAGCCGGCCGTCTGAGACCCAGTACTTC.

This clonotype turned up a few times. J is TRBJ1-6 and V is TRBV12-3 or TRBV12-4; unclear D gene. The CDR3 is 14 residues long. V lost 6 bases and J 14 bases, leaving 20 bases between the germline ends. DNA of the CDR3: TGTGCCAGCAGCCCCGACCGCCTCAAATTATCCCTCCACTTT. It codes for CASSPDRLKLSLHF.

This clonotype occurred a few times. The rearrangement links TRBV5-1 to TRBJ1-2; D is ambiguous. The CDR3 totals 14 residues. Germline assignment: CDR1 SGHRS and CDR2 YFSETQ. Trimming took off 0 bases at V and 2 bases at J, with 8 bases between the two ends. CDR3: CASSLGAPNYGYTF. CDR3 nucleotide sequence: TGCGCCAGCAGCTTGGGGGCACCAAACTATGGCTACACCTTC.

This clonotype was found many times. This chain's CDR3 is CASSQDWDSIQYF. CDR3 in DNA: TGCGCCAGCAGCCAAGATTGGGACAGCATTCAGTACTTC. This chain joins TRBV4-1 and TRBJ2-4; TRBD1 agrees at 7 bases. V was clipped by 0 bases and J by 9 bases; unmatched bases: 2. The CDR3 totals 13 residues. Looked up from germline, CDR1 is MGHRA and CDR2 is YSYEKL.

The chain uses TRBV9 and TRBJ2-7; 12 nucleotides align to TRBD1. Germline V gives CDR1 SGDLS, CDR2 YYNGEE. V dropped 2 bases and J dropped 7; count of bases not matched to a gene: 10. The CDR3 totals 16 residues. The CDR3 region has the DNA TGTGCCAGCAGCGTTACACCGGGACAGGGGGCGCAGGAGCAGTACTTC. Protein product: CASSVTPGQGAQEQYF.

This clonotype was seen a few times. The chain carries TRBV5-1 and TRBJ2-3; 8 positions agree with TRBD1. The CDR3 extends over 16 amino acids. Losses at the gene ends were 4 bases for V and 3 bases for J; bases not matched to a gene: 10. CDR1 and CDR2 from the germline V gene are SGHRS and YFSETQ. The DNA of the CDR3 is TGCGCCAGCAGCACCGGGGACAGGCAAACGACAGATACGCAGTATTTT. Translated, it gives CASSTGDRQTTDTQYF.

This clonotype has ten or more counts. The genes are TRBV12-3 or TRBV12-4 and TRBJ2-1, with D unclear. This CDR3 contains 12 residues. Trimming pared 1 base from V and 9 bases from J, leaving 7 bases between. DNA for the CDR3: TGTGCCAGCAGTTTAGGGACCTCTGAGCAGTTCTTC. Amino acid sequence: CASSLGTSEQFF.

This clonotype was detected only a few times. The chain recombines TRBV6-5 with TRBJ2-3; D might be TRBD2 (5 bases). The CDR3 sequence is 14 residues long. With 2 bases removed from V and 4 bases from J, the gap between germline ends came to 10 bases. Germline values: CDR1 MNHEY, CDR2 SVGAGI. The CDR3 DNA reads as TGTGCCAGCAGTTACGGGCGGGCCCCAGATACGCAGTATTTT. It yields the protein CASSYGRAPDTQYF.

The chain links TRBV7-2 to TRBJ2-1; TRBD2 might be the D (6 bases). The CDR3 covers 14 residues. Per germline, CDR1 SGHTA and CDR2 FQGNSA. V dropped 5 bases and J dropped 14 bases, with 22 bases sitting between them. In nucleotides, the CDR3 is TGTGCCAGCAGCCCAACCTATAGCGGAGCCGGGGAGTTCTTC. It encodes CASSPTYSGAGEFF.

The J gene is TRBJ1-1, the V gene TRBV9; tentatively, D is TRBD1 (6 bases). The CDR3 loop spans 15 amino acids. CDR1 and CDR2 from the germline V gene are SGDLS and YYNGEE. V gave up 3 bases and J gave up 0 bases, with 12 bases separating them. The CDR3 is CASSGGQNMNTEAFF. The CDR3 DNA is TGTGCCAGCAGCGGCGGACAGAACATGAACACTGAAGCTTTCTTT.

This clonotype has a handful of counts. The CDR3 nucleotides read TGTGCCAGCAGTGAAGTGGGCCTGGGCACAGATACGCAGTATTTT. Its translation is CASSEVGLGTDTQYF. The genes are TRBV25-1 and TRBJ2-3; the D is unclear. Trimming stripped 2 bases from V and 1 base from J, with 10 bases between. Germline CDR1 and CDR2: MGHDK and SYGVNS. The CDR3 totals 15 residues.

This sequence joins TRBV20-1 and TRBJ2-7; the D gene is possibly TRBD2 (6 bases). There are 12 residues in the CDR3. V lost 6 bases to trimming and J lost 3 bases, with 12 bases between them. Germline CDR1 is DFQATT and CDR2 is SNEGSKA (reference sequence). CDR3 loop: CSAHTSSYEQYF. CDR3 sequence (DNA): TGCAGTGCGCATACTAGCAGCTACGAGCAGTACTTC.